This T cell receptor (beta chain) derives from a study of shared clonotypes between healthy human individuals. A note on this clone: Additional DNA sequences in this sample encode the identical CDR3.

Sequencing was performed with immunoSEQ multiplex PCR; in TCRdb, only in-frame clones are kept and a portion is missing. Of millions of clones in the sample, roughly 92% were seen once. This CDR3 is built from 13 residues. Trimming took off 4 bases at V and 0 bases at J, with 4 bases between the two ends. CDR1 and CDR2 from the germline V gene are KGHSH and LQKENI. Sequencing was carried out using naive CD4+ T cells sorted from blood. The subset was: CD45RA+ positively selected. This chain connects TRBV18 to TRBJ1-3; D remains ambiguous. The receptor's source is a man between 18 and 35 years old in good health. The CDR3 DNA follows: TGTGCCAGCTCACAGGGCTCTGGAAACACCATATATTTT. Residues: CASSQGSGNTIYF. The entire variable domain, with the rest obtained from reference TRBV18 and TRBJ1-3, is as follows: NAGVMQNPRHLVRRRGQEARLRCSPMKGHSHVYWYRQLPEEGLKFMVYLQKENIIDESGMPKERFSAEFPKEGPSILRIQQVVRGDSAAYFCASSQGSGNTIYFGEGSWLTVV.